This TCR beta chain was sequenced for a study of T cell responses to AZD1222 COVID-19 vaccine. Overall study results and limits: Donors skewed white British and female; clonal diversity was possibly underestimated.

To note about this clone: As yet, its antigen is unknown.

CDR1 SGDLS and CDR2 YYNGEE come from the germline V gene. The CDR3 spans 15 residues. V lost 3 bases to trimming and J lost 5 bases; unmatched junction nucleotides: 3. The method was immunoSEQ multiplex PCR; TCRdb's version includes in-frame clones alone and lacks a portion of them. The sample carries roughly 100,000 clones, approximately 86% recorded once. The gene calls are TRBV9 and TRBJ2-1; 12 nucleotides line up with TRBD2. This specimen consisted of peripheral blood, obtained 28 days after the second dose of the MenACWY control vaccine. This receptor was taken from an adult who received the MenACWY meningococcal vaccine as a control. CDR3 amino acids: CASSGRLAGDNEQFF. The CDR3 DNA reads TGTGCCAGCAGCGGCCGACTAGCGGGAGACAATGAGCAGTTCTTC.